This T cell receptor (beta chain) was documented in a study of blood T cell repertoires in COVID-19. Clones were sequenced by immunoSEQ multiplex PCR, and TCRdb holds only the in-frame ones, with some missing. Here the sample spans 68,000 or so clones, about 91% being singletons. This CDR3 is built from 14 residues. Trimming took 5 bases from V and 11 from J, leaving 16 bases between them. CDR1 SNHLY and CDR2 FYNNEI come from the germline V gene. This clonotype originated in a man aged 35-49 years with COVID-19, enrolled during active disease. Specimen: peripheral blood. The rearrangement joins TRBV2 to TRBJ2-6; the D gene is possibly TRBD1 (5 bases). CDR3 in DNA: TGTGCCAGCAGTCGTACAGGCGCCGAACACGTCCTGACTTTC. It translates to CASSRTGAEHVLTF.